Shown below are 11 T cell receptor beta chains from a single sample sequenced in a study of Ad26.COV2.S vaccination and SARS-CoV-2 variants. Method: immunoSEQ multiplex PCR; TCRdb's copy keeps in-frame clones and lacks some. The sample has some 240,000 clones, 70% to 90% seen once. The treatment denotes: about 20 received Ad26.COV2.S at low or high dose, single or two shots; five or six received placebo; per-sample allocation not given. Sampling was done on day 63 after the first vaccine or placebo injection. Material: peripheral blood, obtained in a trial of Ad26.COV2.S vaccine versus placebo. The receptors here all came from a person aged 18-60 years who received the Ad26.COV2.S COVID-19 vaccine or a placebo.

This clone was observed once. The V call is TRBV30, the J call TRBJ1-2; 8 bases align to TRBD1. Unmatched junction bases numbered 11, after V lost 3 bases and J lost 8 bases. The CDR3 extends over 14 amino acids. Germline-derived CDR1 and CDR2 are GTSNPN and SVGIG (reference sequence). The CDR3 coding sequence is TGTGCCTGGAGCCTGGGACAGGACCTCGGGGGCTACACCTTC. Its translation is CAWSLGQDLGGYTF.

This rearrangement joins TRBV10-3 to TRBJ2-2, with 8 bases identical to TRBD1. The CDR3 loop spans 14 amino acids. CDR1 is ENHRY and CDR2 is SYGVKD in the germline V gene. V gave up 6 bases and J gave up 6 bases; unmatched junction bases: 6. The CDR3 loop is CAIRGQGLSGELFF. CDR3 nucleotide sequence: TGTGCCATCAGAGGACAGGGTTTATCCGGGGAGCTGTTTTTT.

The genes are TRBV24-1 and TRBJ2-1, with 7 bases aligning to TRBD1. The CDR3 covers 16 residues. The V gene end was trimmed by 2 bases and the J gene end by 3 bases; junction bases not matched to a gene: 6. Germline lookup yields CDR1 KGHDR and CDR2 SFDVKD. CDR3 bases: TGTGCCACCAGTGATTCGACAGGGTCTAACTACAATGAGCAGTTCTTC. It encodes CATSDSTGSNYNEQFF.

This clone was recorded only once. The chain links TRBV6-5 to TRBJ2-2; D gene ambiguous. Germline assignment: CDR1 MNHEY and CDR2 SVGAGI. CDR3 length: 13 amino acids. V dropped 6 bases and J dropped 5 bases, with 10 bases sitting between them. The CDR3 sequence: CASRPMGTGELFF. CDR3 sequence (DNA): TGTGCCAGCAGGCCCATGGGGACCGGGGAGCTGTTTTTT.

The chain carries TRBV7-2 and TRBJ2-1; perhaps D is TRBD1 or TRBD2 (6 bases each). The CDR3 length is 16 residues. V lost 5 bases and J lost 6, with 20 bases in between. CDR1 SGHTA and CDR2 FQGNSA come from the germline V gene. CDR3 protein: CASSPGAARGINEQFF. The CDR3 nucleotides are TGTGCCAGCAGCCCGGGGGCGGCTAGAGGGATCAATGAGCAGTTCTTC.

The rearrangement uses TRBV7-3 and TRBJ1-3; 7 nucleotides agree with TRBD1. Trimming cost V 8 bases and J 0 bases; bases outside gene matches: 7. CDR3 length equals 15 residues. The germline V gene encodes CDR1 SGHTA and CDR2 FQGTGA. The CDR3: CASDQSGGSGNTIYF. DNA for the CDR3: TGTGCCAGCGATCAGTCAGGGGGCTCTGGAAACACCATATATTTT.

The chain joins TRBV7-2 to TRBJ1-2; D perhaps matches TRBD1 (6 bases). V lost 5 bases, J lost 7 bases, and 20 bases lay in between. This CDR3 is built from 15 residues. Germline V gives CDR1 SGHTA, CDR2 FQGNSA. CDR3 nucleotide sequence: TGTGCCAGCAGCCCATCACAGGGTACGGGCGGTGGCTACACCTTC. Translation: CASSPSQGTGGGYTF. The variable domain in full, with the rest retrieved from reference TRBV7-2 and TRBJ1-2, is GAGVSQSPSNKVTEKGKDVELRCDPISGHTALYWYRQSLGQGLEFLIYFQGNSAPDKSGLPSDRFSAERTGGSVSTLTIQRTQQEDSAVYLCASSPSQGTGGGYTFGSGTRLTVV.

The chain employs TRBV21-1 and TRBJ1-2. TRBV21-1 is classified as a pseudogene. CDR3 length: 11 amino acids. CDR3 nucleotide sequence: TGTGCTAGCAGCAAGGAGGAATTCACCACCTTC. It is translated as CASSKEEFTTF.

The chain combines TRBV10-3 with TRBJ2-1; D is perhaps TRBD2 (6 bases). The CDR3 spans 12 residues. Germline CDR1 is ENHRY and CDR2 is SYGVKD. V lost 11 bases and J 5 bases, leaving 13 bases between the germline ends. The CDR3 nucleotides read TGTGCCCTTGGGGCTAGCGACAATGAGCAGTTCTTC. It specifies CALGASDNEQFF.

This clone was seen a single time. The J gene is TRBJ1-2, the V gene TRBV4-2; D gene ambiguous. This CDR3 region has 14 residues. In germline, CDR1 is LGHNA, CDR2 YNFKEQ. V lost 1 base and J lost 2, with 8 bases in between. The CDR3 nucleotides read TGTGCCAGCAGCCAAGGGACCGCGAACTATGGCTACACCTTC. This translates into CASSQGTANYGYTF.

Here the CDR3 reads CAISGTGLSATSNQPQHF. CDR3 sequence (DNA): TGTGCCATCAGTGGCACGGGACTTAGTGCTACTAGCAATCAGCCCCAGCATTTT. The V call is TRBV10-3, the J call TRBJ1-5, with D perhaps matching TRBD1 (5 bases). This CDR3 has 18 amino acids. Trimming left V 4 bases short and J 0 bases short, with 19 bases between. Germline CDR1 is ENHRY and CDR2 is SYGVKD.